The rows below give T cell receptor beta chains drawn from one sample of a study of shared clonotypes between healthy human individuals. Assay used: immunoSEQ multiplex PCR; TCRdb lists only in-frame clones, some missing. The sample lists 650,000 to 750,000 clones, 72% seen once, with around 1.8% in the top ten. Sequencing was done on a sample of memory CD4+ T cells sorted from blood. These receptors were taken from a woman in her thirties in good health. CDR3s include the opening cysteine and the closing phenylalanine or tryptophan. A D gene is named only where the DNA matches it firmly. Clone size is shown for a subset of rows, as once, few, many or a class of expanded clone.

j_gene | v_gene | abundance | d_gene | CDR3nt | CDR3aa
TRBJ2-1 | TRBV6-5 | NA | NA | TGTGCCAGCATGAGGGACCGATTCTCCTACAATGAGCAGTTCTTC | CASMRDRFSYNEQFF
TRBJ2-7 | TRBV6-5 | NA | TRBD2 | TGTGCCAGCATTGGCGGGAGTGCCTACGAGCAGTACTTC | CASIGGSAYEQYF
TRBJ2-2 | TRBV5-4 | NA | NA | TGTGCCAGCAGCTTGGTGGGAGCTGGGGAGCTGTTTTTT | CASSLVGAGELFF
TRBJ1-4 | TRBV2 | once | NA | TGTGCCAGCCGACAGAGAAATGAAAAACTGTTTTTT | CASRQRNEKLFF
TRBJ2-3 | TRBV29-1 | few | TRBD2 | TGCAGCGGCGCCGGGACTAGCTTCACAGATACGCAGTATTTT | CSGAGTSFTDTQYF
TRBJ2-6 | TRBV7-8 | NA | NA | TGTGCCAGCAGCTTTGCGGGACTTAGCTCTGGGGCCAACGTCCTGACTTTC | CASSFAGLSSGANVLTF
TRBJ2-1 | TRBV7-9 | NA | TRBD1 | TGTGCCAGCAGCTTAACCCGACAGGGAGTCCATGAGCAGTTCTTC | CASSLTRQGVHEQFF
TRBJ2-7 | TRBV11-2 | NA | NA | TGTGCCAGCAGCCCGGAGCCGGGACACAACGAGCAGTACTTC | CASSPEPGHNEQYF
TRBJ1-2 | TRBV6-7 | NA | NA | TGTGCCAGCAGTCATCCTCTTCGACGGGTAACCTTAGCTAACTATGGCTACACCTTC | CASSHPLRRVTLANYGYTF
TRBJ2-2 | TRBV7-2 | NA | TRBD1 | TGTGCCAGCAGCACCCGACAGGGGACCACCGGGGAGCTGTTTTTT | CASSTRQGTTGELFF
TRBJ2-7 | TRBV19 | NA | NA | TGTGCCAGTAGTAAGCGGACCCTAGCGTACGAGCAGTACTTC | CASSKRTLAYEQYF
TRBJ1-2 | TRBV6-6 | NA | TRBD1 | TGTGCCAGCAGTGCTCGGGACAGGGCCAACTATGGCTACACCTTC | CASSARDRANYGYTF
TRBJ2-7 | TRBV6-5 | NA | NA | TGTGCCAGCAGGATGCACTACGAGCAGTACTTC | CASRMHYEQYF
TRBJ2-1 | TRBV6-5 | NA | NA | TGTGCCAGCAGTTACGGTTATAGCTCCTACAATGAGCAGTTCTTC | CASSYGYSSYNEQFF
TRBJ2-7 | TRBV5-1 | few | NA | TGCGCCAGCAGCCAGCGCACAGCGGGCTCCTACGAGCAGTACTTC | CASSQRTAGSYEQYF
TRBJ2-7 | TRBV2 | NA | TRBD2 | TGTGCCAGCAGTGCCCAAGGACTAGCGGGAGACGAGCAGTACTTC | CASSAQGLAGDEQYF
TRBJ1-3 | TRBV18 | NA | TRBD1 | TGTGCCAGCTCATCGGACAGGCAGACCTCTGGAAACACCATATATTTT | CASSSDRQTSGNTIYF
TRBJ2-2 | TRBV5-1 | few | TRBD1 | TGCGCCAGCATTGGGACAGAGAACACCGGGGAGCTGTTTTTT | CASIGTENTGELFF
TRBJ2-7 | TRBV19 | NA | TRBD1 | TGTGCCAGTAGTTCCCAAAGGGGGCTCTACGAGCAGTACTTC | CASSSQRGLYEQYF
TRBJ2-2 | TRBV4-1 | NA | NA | TGCGCCAGCAGCCACGGCCGGGACGGCACCGGGGAGCTGTTTTTT | CASSHGRDGTGELFF
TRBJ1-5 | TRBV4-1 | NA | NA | TGCGCCAGCAGCCCCGGGGGGGCAGGGACTAATCAGCCCCAGCATTTT | CASSPGGAGTNQPQHF
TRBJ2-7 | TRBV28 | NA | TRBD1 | TGTGCCAGCAGATCCGGGACAGGGGACGGGCAGTACTTC | CASRSGTGDGQYF
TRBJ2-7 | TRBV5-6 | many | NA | TGTGCCAGCAGCTTGGTTGGGACCCCCCGGGGCGAGCAGTACTTC | CASSLVGTPRGEQYF
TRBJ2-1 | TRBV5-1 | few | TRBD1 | TGCGCCAGCAGCTGGGGGACAGAACTCAATGAGCAGTTCTTC | CASSWGTELNEQFF
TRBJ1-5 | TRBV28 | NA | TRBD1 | TGTGCCAGCAGGCCAACAGGGGTGGGCAATCAGCCCCAGCATTTT | CASRPTGVGNQPQHF
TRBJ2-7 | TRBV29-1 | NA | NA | TGCAGCGTTGAGCCGGAGGCAGGTATGGAGCAGTACTTC | CSVEPEAGMEQYF